The T cell receptor beta chain described here comes from a study of cytotoxic CD8 clonotypes in ibrutinib-treated CLL. Overall study: In all, about a dozen patients were relapsed/refractory, under 16 were treatment-naive and roughly 18 were IGHV unmutated.

The CDR3 contains 13 residues. V lost 9 bases and J 3 bases, leaving 14 bases between the germline ends. The germline V gene has CDR1 KGHSH and CDR2 LQKENI. The method was immunoSEQ multiplex PCR; TCRdb's version includes in-frame clones alone and lacks a portion of them. This sample has 16,000 or so clones; around 63% occur once, and the top ten carry 15% to 20%. Cryopreserved PBMCs were the source of roughly 2 micrograms of genomic DNA, which went to TCR beta libraries. V usage is TRBV18 and J usage is TRBJ1-1; D gene ambiguous. The TCR originated in a human donor with chronic lymphocytic leukemia. Here the sequenced sample was PBMCs, taken before ibrutinib treatment. The CDR3 region is CASSTLSDTEAFF. The CDR3 DNA is TGTGCCAGTTCGACCTTGAGCGACACTGAAGCTTTCTTT.